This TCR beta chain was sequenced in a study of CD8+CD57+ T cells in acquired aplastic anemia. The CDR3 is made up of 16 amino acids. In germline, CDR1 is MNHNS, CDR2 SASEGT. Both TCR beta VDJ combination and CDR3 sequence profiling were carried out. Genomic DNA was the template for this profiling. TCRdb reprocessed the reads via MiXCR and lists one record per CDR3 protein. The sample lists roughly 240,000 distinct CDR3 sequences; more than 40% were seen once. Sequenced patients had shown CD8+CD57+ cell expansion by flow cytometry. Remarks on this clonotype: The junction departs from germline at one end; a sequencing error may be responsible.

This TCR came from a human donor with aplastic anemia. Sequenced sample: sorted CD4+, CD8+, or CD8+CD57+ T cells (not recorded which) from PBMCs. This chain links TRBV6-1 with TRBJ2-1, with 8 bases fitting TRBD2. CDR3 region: CAISSILAVHYNEQFF. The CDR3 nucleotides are TGTGCCATCAGTAGTATACTAGCGGTACACTACAATGAGCAGTTCTTC.